Listed here are 8 T cell receptor beta chains from one sample, sequenced in a study of beta chain features in type 1 diabetes. The sequenced template was cDNA made from the entire isolated RNA. The repertoire was sequenced with immunoSEQ multiplex PCR; TCRdb's copy has only in-frame clones and lacks some. The sample has fewer than 500,000 clones; approximately 13% are singletons. Material: naive CD4+ T cells from blood. The receptor set was obtained from a man aged 30-40 years in good health.

Only a few counts were recorded for this clone. This sequence joins TRBV7-8 and TRBJ2-5, with 9 bases lining up with TRBD1. Germline trimming cut 1 base from V and 14 bases from J; bases unmatched to any gene: 2. Germline lookup yields CDR1 SGHVS and CDR2 FQNEAQ. The CDR3 sequence is 11 residues long. CDR3 sequence reads: CASSLGTGDYF. The CDR3 coding sequence is TGTGCCAGCAGCTTAGGGACAGGGGATTACTTC.

This clone was picked up a small number of times. This chain links TRBV7-2 with TRBJ1-3; possible D gene TRBD1, 6 bases. In germline, CDR1 is SGHTA, CDR2 FQGNSA. This CDR3 contains 14 residues. The V end lost 1 base, the J end lost 4 bases, and 8 bases lay between the germline ends. The CDR3 coding sequence is TGTGCCAGCAGCTTAGGACAGGCGGGAAACACCATATATTTT. Its translation is CASSLGQAGNTIYF.

This clone was picked up a small number of times. The chain combines TRBV20-1 with TRBJ1-2, with a tentative D call TRBD1 (5 bases). CDR3 length: 11 amino acids. Germline V CDR1 and CDR2: DFQATT, SNEGSKA (reference sequence). V was shortened by 2 bases and J by 7 bases, with 8 bases between the two germline ends. In DNA, the CDR3 is TGCAGTGCTAGACAGGGTCTTGGCTACACCTTC. Protein product: CSARQGLGYTF.

The rearrangement uses TRBV5-4 and TRBJ2-3; perhaps D is TRBD1 or TRBD2 (5 bases each). The length of the CDR3 is 16 residues. Trimming pared 0 bases from V and 3 bases from J, leaving 14 bases between. Germline values: CDR1 SGHNT, CDR2 YYREEE (reference sequence). The CDR3 coding sequence is TGTGCCAGCAGCTTGGGTGCAAGGGGCGGGACAGATACGCAGTATTTT. Protein product: CASSLGARGGTDTQYF. Drawing the rest from reference TRBV5-4 and TRBJ2-3, the complete variable domain is ETGVTQSPTHLIKTRGQQVTLRCSSQSGHNTVSWYQQALGQGPQFIFQYYREEENGRGNFPPRFSGLQFPNYSSELNVNALELDDSALYLCASSLGARGGTDTQYFGPGTRLTVL.

This sequence joins TRBV7-3 and TRBJ1-3; TRBD1 matches 9 bases. There are 15 residues in the CDR3. Trimming took 4 bases from V and 0 from J; bases not matched to a gene: 1. The V gene's germline CDR1 is SGHTA and CDR2 FQGTGA. CDR3 region: CASSSTGGSGNTIYF. DNA of the CDR3: TGTGCCAGCAGCTCGACAGGGGGCTCTGGAAACACCATATATTTT. Complete variable domain (other parts from reference TRBV7-3 and TRBJ1-3): GAGVSQTPSNKVTEKGKYVELRCDPISGHTALYWYRQSLGQGPEFLIYFQGTGAADDSGLPNDRFFAVRPEGSVSTLKIQRTERGDSAVYLCASSSTGGSGNTIYFGEGSWLTVV.

This clone came up a few times. The gene calls are TRBV2 and TRBJ2-5, with a possible D match to TRBD2 (6 bases). V was shortened by 4 bases and J by 2 bases, with 14 bases between the two germline ends. Germline loops: CDR1 SNHLY, CDR2 FYNNEI. The CDR3 length is 15 residues. CDR3 in amino acids: CASSVFGTEQETQYF. The CDR3 region has the DNA TGTGCCAGCAGTGTGTTTGGGACTGAGCAAGAGACCCAGTACTTC.

This clone was seen a handful of times. The CDR3 region has the DNA TGCGCCAGCAGCCGGGGTAGCGGGAGGTCAGACAATGAGCAGTTCTTC. It translates to CASSRGSGRSDNEQFF. The chain joins TRBV4-1 to TRBJ2-1; TRBD2 matches at 10 bases. The CDR3 runs to 16 residues. The V segment lost 4 bases and the J segment 5 bases; nucleotides outside the gene matches: 8. Per the germline V gene, CDR1 is MGHRA and CDR2 is YSYEKL.

This clone showed up just a few times. The chain combines TRBV5-6 with TRBJ1-1; D perhaps matches TRBD1 (5 bases). Trimming removed 4 bases from V and 11 bases from J, with 21 bases in between. Germline-derived CDR1 and CDR2 are SGHDT and YYEEEE. This CDR3 spans 14 amino acids. CDR3 amino acids: CASSTRGRLALAFF. CDR3 DNA sequence: TGTGCCAGCAGCACGAGGGGCAGGCTTGCTCTGGCTTTCTTT.